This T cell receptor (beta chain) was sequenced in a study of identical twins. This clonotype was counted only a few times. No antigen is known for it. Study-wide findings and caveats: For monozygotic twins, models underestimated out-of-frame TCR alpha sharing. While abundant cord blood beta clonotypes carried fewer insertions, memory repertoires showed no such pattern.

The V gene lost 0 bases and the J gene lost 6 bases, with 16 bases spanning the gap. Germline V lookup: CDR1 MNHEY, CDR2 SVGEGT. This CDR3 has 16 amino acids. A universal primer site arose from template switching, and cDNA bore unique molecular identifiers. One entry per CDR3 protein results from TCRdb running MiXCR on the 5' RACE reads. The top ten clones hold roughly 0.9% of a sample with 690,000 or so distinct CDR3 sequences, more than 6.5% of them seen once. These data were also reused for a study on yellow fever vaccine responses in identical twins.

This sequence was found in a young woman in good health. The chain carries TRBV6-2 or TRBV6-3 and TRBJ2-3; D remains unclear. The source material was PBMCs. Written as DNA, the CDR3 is TGTGCCAGCAGTTACTCGCGTCTCCTAAGCCCCGATACGCAGTATTTT. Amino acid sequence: CASSYSRLLSPDTQYF.